One and the same sample provided the 7 T cell receptor beta chains below, sequenced in a study of CD8 T cells in ankylosing spondylitis. MiXCR, run by TCRdb on the 5' RACE reads, gives a single entry per CDR3 protein. The sample records approximately 200,000 distinct CDR3 sequences, 13% being singletons. What was sequenced was blood, either unsorted or a sorted T cell fraction (not recorded which). Receptors were obtained from a female donor with ankylosing spondylitis or in good health (not recorded which).

Ten or more counts support this clonotype. This chain links TRBV20-1 with TRBJ2-1; the D call may be TRBD1 or TRBD2 (5 bases each). The CDR3 covers 14 residues. The germline V gene encodes CDR1 DFQATT and CDR2 SNEGSKA (reference sequence). V lost 1 base to trimming and J lost 4 bases, with 11 bases between them. CDR3 nucleotide sequence: TGCAGTGCTAGAGGGGACGATTCGTACAATGAGCAGTTCTTC. Protein sequence: CSARGDDSYNEQFF.

The table lists this clonotype with many counts. The rearrangement links TRBV3-1 to TRBJ1-2; D remains ambiguous. This CDR3 is built from 12 residues. Trimming shortened V by 2 bases and J by 6 bases, and 7 bases separated the two germline ends. CDR1 is LGHDT, CDR2 YNNKEL, per germline (reference sequence). CDR3 amino acids: CASSQYSNGYTF. The DNA of the CDR3 is TGTGCCAGCAGCCAATACTCCAATGGCTACACCTTC.

This clonotype was counted many times. This chain uses TRBV12-3 or TRBV12-4 with TRBJ1-2, with 9 nucleotides matching TRBD1. This CDR3 comprises 13 residues. Germline trimming cut 6 bases from V and 2 bases from J; bases unmatched to any gene: 1. As DNA, the CDR3 is TGTGCCAGCAGAGGGACAGGGAACTATGGCTACACCTTC. This translates into CASRGTGNYGYTF.

This clonotype was found many times. The chain combines TRBV5-1 with TRBJ1-2; D ambiguous. Between the trimmed V and J ends, which lost 9 bases and 5 bases, there was a span of 14 bases. The CDR3 has 12 amino acids. Germline V CDR1 and CDR2: SGHRS, YFSETQ. Written as DNA, the CDR3 is TGCGCCACCCGTGGCCCCGATTATGGCTACACCTTC. Protein: CATRGPDYGYTF.

This clonotype was seen repeatedly, ten times or more. This rearrangement joins TRBV14 to TRBJ2-3; 8 bases line up with TRBD2. CDR3 size: 17 residues. V trimming: 0 bases; J trimming: 2 bases; junction bases outside the gene matches: 7. The germline CDR1 and CDR2 sequences are SGHDN and FVKESK. CDR3 loop: CASSQDPSGRSTDTQYF. The CDR3 DNA reads as TGTGCCAGCAGCCAAGATCCCAGCGGGAGATCCACAGATACGCAGTATTTT.

This clonotype was recorded many times. The chain employs TRBV6-2 or TRBV6-3 and TRBJ2-7, with 8 bases aligning to TRBD2. The CDR3 is 16 residues long. Germline V gene sequence: CDR1 MNHEY, CDR2 SVGEGT. Unmatched junction bases numbered 14, after V lost 7 bases and J lost 3 bases. CDR3 region: CASNAGGLAGVYEQYF. The DNA for the CDR3 is TGTGCCAGCAACGCGGGAGGACTAGCTGGAGTCTACGAGCAGTACTTC.

This clonotype was detected many times. The genes are TRBV7-2 and TRBJ1-1; TRBD1 matches 7 bases. The CDR3 has 16 amino acids. CDR1 is SGHTA and CDR2 is FQGNSA in the germline V gene. V lost 5 bases to trimming and J lost 2 bases; unmatched junction nucleotides: 11. CDR3 protein: CASSQPPGGGNTEAFF. The DNA of the CDR3 is TGTGCCAGCAGCCAACCCCCCGGAGGGGGCAACACTGAAGCTTTCTTT.